The rows below give T cell receptor beta chains drawn from one sample of a study of blood T cell repertoires in COVID-19. TCRdb keeps only in-frame clones here, not all; method: immunoSEQ multiplex PCR. The sample includes 180,000 or so clones, about 80% of them seen just once. The sample was PBMCs or T cells enriched from blood (not recorded which). All receptors derive from a man between 60 and 75 years old who had been exposed to COVID-19. CDR3s include the opening cysteine and the closing phenylalanine or tryptophan. The listing skips clone size in some rows; elsewhere it reads once, few, many or a size class.

clone size	V gene	CDR3 protein
.	TRBV27	CASRDRALNTEAFF
.	TRBV25-1	CASSPGGWRETQYF
.	TRBV9	CASSAPGVAGTYNEQFF
.	TRBV18	CASSRGQDTDTQYF
few	TRBV7-2	CASSLEQIGYEQYF
.	TRBV7-2	CASSLGQAEFTSPLHF
.	TRBV27	CASSRLAGLNTGELFF
.	TRBV5-5	CASSLAGGYEAFF
.	TRBV9	CASSVAPDGQWEKLFF
few	TRBV5-1	CASSLVRATNEKLFF
.	TRBV29-1	CSAGRMNTEAFF
.	TRBV28	CASSFQVRPTEAFF
few	TRBV9	CASSVTLPGTGEQNSPLHF
.	TRBV28	CASIPRTGMNTEAFF
.	TRBV27	CASSQQGGRTPLHF
.	TRBV19	CASSATTSTNEQFF
.	TRBV5-4	CASSSGLAQTELFF
.	TRBV29-1	CSVAPGQGGNEQFF
once	TRBV2	CASGTSAPAGSPLHF
.	TRBV9	CASSATGAPYGYTF
.	TRBV5-8	CASSLGTGYQPQHF
.	TRBV6-5	CASRYSVAGETYEQYF
.	TRBV18	CASSPYGQGHEKLFF